These T cell receptor beta chains were read from a single sample in a study of shared clonotypes between healthy human individuals. Sequencing used immunoSEQ multiplex PCR; TCRdb keeps in-frame clones, though not all of them. The sample has some 790,000 clones, approximately 77% seen once; the top ten hold more than 1.5%. What was sequenced was memory CD4+ T cells sorted from blood. Every receptor here comes from a woman in her 30s in good health. Both conserved end residues are part of each CDR3. D genes are given only for firm matches. Size is stated for part of the rows, as once, few or many counts, or as a class when the clone is expanded.

j_call: TRBJ2-3
clone_size: few
v_call: TRBV29-1
d_call: TRBD2
cdr3_aa: CSVKRTGGPGDTQYF
cdr3_nt: TGCAGCGTTAAGAGGACGGGAGGGCCTGGGGATACGCAGTATTTT

j_call: TRBJ2-7
clone_size: -
v_call: TRBV6-4
d_call: -
cdr3_aa: CASSRRPEAGYEQYF
cdr3_nt: TGTGCCAGCAGCCGCAGACCGGAGGCGGGCTACGAGCAGTACTTC

j_call: TRBJ2-7
clone_size: -
v_call: TRBV19
d_call: -
cdr3_aa: CASSILGLGYEQYF
cdr3_nt: TGTGCCAGTAGTATATTGGGTCTAGGCTACGAGCAGTACTTC

j_call: TRBJ1-5
clone_size: few
v_call: TRBV2
d_call: -
cdr3_aa: CASSPGGGINQPQHF
cdr3_nt: TGTGCCAGCAGCCCCGGCGGGGGGATCAATCAGCCCCAGCATTTT

j_call: TRBJ1-5
clone_size: many
v_call: TRBV6-5
d_call: -
cdr3_aa: CASSYSWGSNQPQHF
cdr3_nt: TGTGCCAGCAGTTACTCGTGGGGAAGCAATCAGCCCCAGCATTTT

j_call: TRBJ2-7
clone_size: -
v_call: TRBV14
d_call: -
cdr3_aa: CASSHINDYEQYF
cdr3_nt: TGTGCCAGCAGCCATATTAACGACTACGAGCAGTACTTC

j_call: TRBJ1-1
clone_size: -
v_call: TRBV7-8
d_call: -
cdr3_aa: CASSARAPGTEAFF
cdr3_nt: TGTGCCAGCAGCGCCCGGGCGCCAGGCACTGAAGCTTTCTTT

j_call: TRBJ2-3
clone_size: once
v_call: TRBV21-1
d_call: -
cdr3_aa: CASSKVSWDRANTDTQYF
cdr3_nt: TGTGCCAGCAGCAAAGTTTCGTGGGACAGGGCAAACACAGATACGCAGTATTTT

j_call: TRBJ2-7
clone_size: -
v_call: TRBV11-2
d_call: TRBD2
cdr3_aa: CASSSNPGTSGVRQYF
cdr3_nt: TGTGCCAGCAGCTCGAACCCCGGGACTAGCGGCGTTCGGCAGTACTTC

j_call: TRBJ2-5
clone_size: -
v_call: TRBV7-7
d_call: -
cdr3_aa: CASSLGGTGETQYF
cdr3_nt: TGTGCCAGCAGCTTAGGGGGGACGGGGGAGACCCAGTACTTC

j_call: TRBJ2-1
clone_size: -
v_call: TRBV5-1
d_call: TRBD1
cdr3_aa: CASSLGDRDYGEQFF
cdr3_nt: TGCGCCAGCAGCTTGGGGGACAGGGACTACGGGGAGCAGTTCTTC

j_call: TRBJ1-1
clone_size: many
v_call: TRBV2
d_call: -
cdr3_aa: CASRAMGASDTEAFF
cdr3_nt: TGTGCCAGCAGGGCGATGGGGGCTAGCGACACTGAAGCTTTCTTT

j_call: TRBJ2-3
clone_size: -
v_call: TRBV6-4
d_call: TRBD2
cdr3_aa: CASPDVASGRLESTDTQYF
cdr3_nt: TGTGCCAGCCCCGACGTCGCTAGCGGGAGGCTGGAAAGCACAGATACGCAGTATTTT

j_call: TRBJ2-3
clone_size: -
v_call: TRBV6-6
d_call: -
cdr3_aa: CASVGTSTDTQYF
cdr3_nt: TGTGCCAGCGTTGGTACTAGCACAGATACGCAGTATTTT

j_call: TRBJ2-3
clone_size: -
v_call: TRBV9
d_call: -
cdr3_aa: CASSVQGLDTQYF
cdr3_nt: TGTGCCAGCAGCGTACAGGGACTAGATACGCAGTATTTT

j_call: TRBJ2-3
clone_size: -
v_call: TRBV5-1
d_call: -
cdr3_aa: CASSLGGFTDTQYF
cdr3_nt: TGCGCCAGCAGCTTGGGCGGGTTCACAGATACGCAGTATTTT

j_call: TRBJ1-1
clone_size: few
v_call: TRBV10-1
d_call: -
cdr3_aa: CASSELSPENTEAFF
cdr3_nt: TGCGCCAGCAGTGAGTTATCGCCGGAGAACACTGAAGCTTTCTTT

j_call: TRBJ1-2
clone_size: -
v_call: TRBV27
d_call: -
cdr3_aa: CASSLFEKGPGYTF
cdr3_nt: TGTGCCAGCAGTTTATTCGAGAAAGGGCCTGGCTACACCTTC

j_call: TRBJ1-1
clone_size: -
v_call: TRBV27
d_call: -
cdr3_aa: CASSHPRRGEAFF
cdr3_nt: TGTGCCAGCAGTCACCCTCGTCGAGGAGAAGCTTTCTTT

j_call: TRBJ2-1
clone_size: -
v_call: TRBV28
d_call: TRBD2
cdr3_aa: CASSSPAFSGSLDEQFF
cdr3_nt: TGTGCCAGCAGTTCCCCAGCTTTTAGCGGGAGTTTGGATGAGCAGTTCTTC

j_call: TRBJ2-1
clone_size: once
v_call: TRBV28
d_call: -
cdr3_aa: CASSPGGPYNEQFF
cdr3_nt: TGTGCCAGCAGCCCTGGGGGTCCCTACAATGAGCAGTTCTTC

j_call: TRBJ2-2
clone_size: -
v_call: TRBV5-4
d_call: -
cdr3_aa: CASSLWANTGELFF
cdr3_nt: TGTGCCAGCAGCTTGTGGGCGAACACCGGGGAGCTGTTTTTT

j_call: TRBJ2-5
clone_size: -
v_call: TRBV4-1
d_call: TRBD2
cdr3_aa: CASSLGTSGIRTQYF
cdr3_nt: TGCGCCAGCAGCCTAGGGACTAGCGGTATACGGACCCAGTACTTC

j_call: TRBJ2-3
clone_size: -
v_call: TRBV2
d_call: -
cdr3_aa: CASSEGLLTTTDTQYF
cdr3_nt: TGTGCCAGCAGTGAAGGACTCCTTACAACCACAGATACGCAGTATTTT

j_call: TRBJ2-2
clone_size: -
v_call: TRBV10-3
d_call: -
cdr3_aa: CAIAQRGGRGNTGELFF
cdr3_nt: TGTGCCATCGCCCAGAGGGGGGGGAGAGGTAACACCGGGGAGCTGTTTTTT

j_call: TRBJ2-3
clone_size: -
v_call: TRBV6-6
d_call: TRBD2
cdr3_aa: CASRTSGSTDTQYF
cdr3_nt: TGTGCCAGCAGGACTAGCGGCAGCACAGATACGCAGTATTTT

j_call: TRBJ1-1
clone_size: -
v_call: TRBV29-1
d_call: -
cdr3_aa: CSVEDHSRGGTEAFF
cdr3_nt: TGCAGCGTTGAAGATCATAGCAGGGGAGGCACTGAAGCTTTCTTT

j_call: TRBJ2-1
clone_size: once
v_call: TRBV9
d_call: -
cdr3_aa: CASSVEGAEQFF
cdr3_nt: TGTGCCAGCAGCGTAGAGGGTGCTGAGCAGTTCTTC

j_call: TRBJ2-2
clone_size: -
v_call: TRBV28
d_call: TRBD2
cdr3_aa: CASSFERGRRTGELFF
cdr3_nt: TGTGCCAGCAGTTTCGAGCGGGGTCGCCGCACCGGGGAGCTGTTTTTT

j_call: TRBJ2-7
clone_size: -
v_call: TRBV28
d_call: -
cdr3_aa: CASSYNLYEQYF
cdr3_nt: TGTGCCAGCAGCTACAACTTATACGAGCAGTACTTC

j_call: TRBJ2-5
clone_size: -
v_call: TRBV5-4
d_call: -
cdr3_aa: CASSLGGKETQYF
cdr3_nt: TGTGCCAGCAGCTTGGGGGGTAAAGAGACCCAGTACTTC

j_call: TRBJ2-7
clone_size: -
v_call: TRBV4-2
d_call: TRBD2
cdr3_aa: CASSPRLAGGPDEQYF
cdr3_nt: TGTGCCAGCAGCCCCCGGTTGGCGGGAGGGCCGGATGAGCAGTACTTC

j_call: TRBJ1-2
clone_size: -
v_call: TRBV7-2
d_call: TRBD1
cdr3_aa: CASSLFLGGLDGYTF
cdr3_nt: TGTGCCAGCAGCTTATTTCTAGGGGGCCTCGATGGCTACACCTTC

j_call: TRBJ2-3
clone_size: -
v_call: TRBV5-4
d_call: TRBD2
cdr3_aa: CASSRGREGLYF
cdr3_nt: TGTGCCAGCAGCCGGGGACGGGAGGGCCTGTATTTT

j_call: TRBJ2-1
clone_size: -
v_call: TRBV11-2
d_call: -
cdr3_aa: CASSSNALLVDNNEQFF
cdr3_nt: TGTGCCAGCAGTTCTAATGCCCTGTTGGTAGACAACAATGAGCAGTTCTTC

j_call: TRBJ2-4
clone_size: few
v_call: TRBV19
d_call: -
cdr3_aa: CASSPARAPLSSNIQYF
cdr3_nt: TGTGCCAGTAGTCCAGCCCGGGCGCCCCTGTCATCAAACATTCAGTACTTC

j_call: TRBJ1-1
clone_size: few
v_call: TRBV19
d_call: TRBD1
cdr3_aa: CASTGRRDRGGSAFF
cdr3_nt: TGTGCCAGTACGGGCCGTAGGGACAGGGGTGGGTCAGCTTTCTTT